This T cell receptor (beta chain) was recorded in a study of cytomegalovirus exposure and HLA in healthy donors. As for the study in general: There were 100 million to 120 million unique TCR beta sequences, drawn from 200 million or so T cells, in an earlier analysis. Study outcomes and limitations: Earlier analysis looked at TCR beta V segments, and most were productive about 90% or about 30% of the time. The authors later linked a missense DCLRE1C variant to TCR beta V- and J-gene trimming.

Comment on this clone: Its specificity is not known.

With 60 Vbeta and 13 Jbeta primers, the PCR was carried out. Produced via immunoSEQ multiplex PCR; TCRdb's table is partial and in-frame only. The sample has around 150,000 clones, around 75% seen once. The length of the CDR3 is 15 residues. CDR1 SGHTA and CDR2 FQGTGA come from the germline V gene. Trimming at V came to 4 bases and at J to 4 bases, leaving 6 bases not matched to a gene. Specimen: PBMCs. The sequence was collected from a male donor in good health and CMV-seronegative. The V gene is TRBV7-3, the J gene TRBJ2-1; TRBD2 matches at 8 bases. CDR3 region: CASSSGGTLYNEQFF. The DNA for the CDR3 is TGTGCCAGCAGCTCGGGGGGGACTCTTTACAATGAGCAGTTCTTC.